This T cell receptor (beta chain) was sequenced for a study of cytomegalovirus exposure and HLA in healthy donors. Broader study findings: Analysis performed later showed TCR beta chains linked to HLA being more clonally expanded than equally common others. Immune exposure information available was restricted to CMV serostatus.

Primers included in the PCR were 60 Vbeta and 13 Jbeta primers. Source study methods: Later analysis identified approximately 80 million unique TCR beta chains, about 10 million shared. Sequenced by immunoSEQ multiplex PCR; TCRdb stores in-frame clones only, minus some. For V, J and clone size, that table is used; D and trimming come from the DNA. The sample yields fewer than 200,000 clones, more than 65% seen once. About this clone itself: Antigen: not known.

This CDR3 is 14 amino acids long. V lost 5 bases, J lost 5 bases, and 15 bases lay in between. The germline CDR1 and CDR2 sequences are SGHTA and FQGNSA. J is TRBJ1-1 and V is TRBV7-2, with D unresolved. The sequencing sample was made of PBMCs. The sequence derives from a man younger than 40 in good health and CMV-seronegative. CDR3 sequence: CASSEGSWDTEAFF. The CDR3 region has the DNA TGTGCCAGCAGCGAAGGGAGTTGGGATACTGAAGCTTTCTTT.